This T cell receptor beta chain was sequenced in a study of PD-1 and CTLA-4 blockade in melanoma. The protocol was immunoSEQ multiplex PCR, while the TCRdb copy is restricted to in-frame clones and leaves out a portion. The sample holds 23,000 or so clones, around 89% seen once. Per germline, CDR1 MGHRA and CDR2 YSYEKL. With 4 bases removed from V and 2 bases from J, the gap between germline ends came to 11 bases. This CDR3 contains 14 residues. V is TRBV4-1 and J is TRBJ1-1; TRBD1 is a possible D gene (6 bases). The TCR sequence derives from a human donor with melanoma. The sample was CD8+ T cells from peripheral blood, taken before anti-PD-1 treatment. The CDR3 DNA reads TGCGCCAGCAGCCCTGGACAGTCAAACACTGAAGCTTTCTTT. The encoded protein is CASSPGQSNTEAFF.